The T cell receptor (beta chain) described here comes from a study of blood T cell repertoires in COVID-19. Study-level information: The samples span acute and convalescent COVID-19 from the United States, Italy and Spain.

Source study methods: From reference gene primer amplification, estimates of nucleated cell counts were derived. Clones were read by immunoSEQ multiplex PCR, and TCRdb kept only the in-frame ones, dropping some. Clonal size and the V and J genes are those of that table, whereas D and trimming came from the DNA. Among almost 95,000 clones listed, roughly 85% were seen once. This clonotype was obtained from a woman aged 55-75 years with COVID-19, enrolled during active disease. The sequenced sample consisted of peripheral blood.

In DNA, the CDR3 is TGTGCCAGTAGTAAAGGGCCCACAGGGAAAAGGCAGCCCCAGCATTTT. It encodes CASSKGPTGKRQPQHF. The V call is TRBV19, the J call TRBJ1-5; tentative D call: TRBD1 (6 bases). Germline-derived CDR1 and CDR2 are LNHDA and SQIVND (reference sequence). The V gene lost 4 bases and the J gene lost 7 bases, with 20 bases spanning the gap. The CDR3 is 16 amino acids.